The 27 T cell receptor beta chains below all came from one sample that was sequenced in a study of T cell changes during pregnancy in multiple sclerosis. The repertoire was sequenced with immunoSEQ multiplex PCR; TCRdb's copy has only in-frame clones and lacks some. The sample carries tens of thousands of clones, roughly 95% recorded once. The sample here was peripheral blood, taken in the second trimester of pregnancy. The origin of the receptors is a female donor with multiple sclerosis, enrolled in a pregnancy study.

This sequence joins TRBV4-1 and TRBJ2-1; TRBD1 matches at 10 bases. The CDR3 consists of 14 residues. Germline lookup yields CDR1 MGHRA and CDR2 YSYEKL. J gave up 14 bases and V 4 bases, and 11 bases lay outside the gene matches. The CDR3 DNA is TGCGCCAGCAGCCCCATGGGACAGGGGAGCTACAAGTTCTTC. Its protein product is CASSPMGQGSYKFF.

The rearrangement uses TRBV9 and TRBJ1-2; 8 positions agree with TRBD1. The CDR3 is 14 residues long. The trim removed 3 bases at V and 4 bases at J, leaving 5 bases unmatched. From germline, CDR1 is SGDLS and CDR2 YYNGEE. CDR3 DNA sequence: TGTGCCAGCAGCGAATTGACAGGGGTCTATGGCTACACCTTC. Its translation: CASSELTGVYGYTF.

CDR3 loop: CSVEDLDGTYEQYF. The DNA for the CDR3 is TGCAGCGTTGAAGATCTGGACGGGACCTACGAGCAGTACTTC. The chain joins TRBV29-1 to TRBJ2-7; perhaps TRBD2 as D (5 bases). Trimming left V 0 bases short and J 2 bases short, with 11 bases between. The CDR3 covers 14 residues. Germline CDR1 SQVTM, CDR2 ANQGSEA.

The CDR3 region is CASSFSSTDTQYF. The CDR3 region has the DNA TGTGCCAGCAGCTTCTCCAGCACAGATACGCAGTATTTT. The chain uses TRBV5-4 and TRBJ2-3; no clear D gene. Looked up from germline, CDR1 is SGHNT and CDR2 is YYREEE (reference sequence). Trimming took off 2 bases at V and 0 bases at J, with 4 bases between the two ends. The CDR3 is 13 residues long.

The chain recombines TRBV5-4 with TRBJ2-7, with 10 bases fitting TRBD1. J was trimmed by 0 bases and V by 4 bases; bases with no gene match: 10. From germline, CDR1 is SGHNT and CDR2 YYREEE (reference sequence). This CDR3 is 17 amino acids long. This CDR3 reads CASSGGQGVLSSYEQYF. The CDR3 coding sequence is TGTGCCAGCAGCGGAGGACAGGGGGTCTTGAGCTCCTACGAGCAGTACTTC.

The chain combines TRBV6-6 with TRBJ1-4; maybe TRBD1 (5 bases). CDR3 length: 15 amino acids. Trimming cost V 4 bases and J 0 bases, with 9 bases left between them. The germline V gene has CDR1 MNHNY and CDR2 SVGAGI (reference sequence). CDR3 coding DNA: TGTGCCAGCAGTTCAGACAGACCAACTAATGAAAAACTGTTTTTT. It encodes CASSSDRPTNEKLFF.

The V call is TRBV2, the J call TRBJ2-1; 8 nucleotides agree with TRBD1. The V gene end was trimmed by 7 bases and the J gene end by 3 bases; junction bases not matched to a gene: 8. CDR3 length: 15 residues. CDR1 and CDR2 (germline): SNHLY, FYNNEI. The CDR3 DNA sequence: TGTGCCAGCATCCCAGGGGGGACAGGCTACAATGAGCAGTTCTTC. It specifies CASIPGGTGYNEQFF. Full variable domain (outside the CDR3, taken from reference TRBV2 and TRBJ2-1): EPEVTQTPSHQVTQMGQEVILRCVPISNHLYFYWYRQILGQKVEFLVSFYNNEISEKSEIFDDQFSVERPDGSNFTLKIRSTKLEDSAMYFCASIPGGTGYNEQFFGPGTRLTVL.

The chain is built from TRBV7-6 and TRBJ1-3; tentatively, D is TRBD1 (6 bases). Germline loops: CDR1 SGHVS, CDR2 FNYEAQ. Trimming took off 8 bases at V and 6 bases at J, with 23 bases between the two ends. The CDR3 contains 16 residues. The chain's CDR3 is CASGQRTDGWSNTIYF. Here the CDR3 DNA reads TGTGCCAGCGGACAACGGACAGATGGGTGGTCAAACACCATATATTTT.

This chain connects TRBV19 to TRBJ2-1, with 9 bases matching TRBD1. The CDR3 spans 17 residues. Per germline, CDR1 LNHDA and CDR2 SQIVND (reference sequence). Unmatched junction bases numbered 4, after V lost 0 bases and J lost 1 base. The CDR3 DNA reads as TGTGCCAGTAGTATAGACCGAGACAGGGGGTCCTACAATGAGCAGTTCTTC. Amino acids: CASSIDRDRGSYNEQFF.

The CDR3 region is CASSQAREGDQPQHF. CDR3 bases: TGTGCCAGCAGCCAAGCCAGGGAAGGGGATCAGCCCCAGCATTTT. The rearrangement links TRBV4-2 to TRBJ1-5, with D perhaps TRBD1 (5 bases). Germline loops: CDR1 LGHNA, CDR2 YNFKEQ. V dropped 1 base and J dropped 5 bases, with 12 bases sitting between them. The CDR3 loop spans 15 amino acids.

DNA of the CDR3: TGCGCCAGCAGCCAAGACCCCCCCGGGGGAGTGGCAGAGACCCAGTACTTC. Its protein is CASSQDPPGGVAETQYF. This chain links TRBV4-1 with TRBJ2-5; a possible D gene is TRBD2 (6 bases). Trimming removed 0 bases at V and 4 bases at J, with 18 bases between. This CDR3 has 17 amino acids. The germline V gene encodes CDR1 MGHRA and CDR2 YSYEKL.

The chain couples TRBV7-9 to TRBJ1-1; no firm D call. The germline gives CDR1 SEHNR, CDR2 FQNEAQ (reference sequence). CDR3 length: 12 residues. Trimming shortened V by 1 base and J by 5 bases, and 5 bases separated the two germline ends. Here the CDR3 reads CASSLGYTEAFF. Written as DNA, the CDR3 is TGTGCCAGCAGCTTAGGTTATACTGAAGCTTTCTTT.

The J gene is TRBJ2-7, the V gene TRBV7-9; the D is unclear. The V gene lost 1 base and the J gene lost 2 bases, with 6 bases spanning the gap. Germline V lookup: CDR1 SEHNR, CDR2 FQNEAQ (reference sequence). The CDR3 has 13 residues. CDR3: CASSLGQPYEQYF. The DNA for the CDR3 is TGTGCCAGCAGCTTAGGACAACCCTACGAGCAGTACTTC.

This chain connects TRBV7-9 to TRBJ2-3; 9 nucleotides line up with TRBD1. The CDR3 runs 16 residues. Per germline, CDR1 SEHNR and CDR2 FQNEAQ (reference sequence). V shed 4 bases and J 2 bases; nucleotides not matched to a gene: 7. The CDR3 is CASSSAGTGITDTQYF. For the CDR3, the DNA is TGTGCCAGCAGCTCCGCCGGGACAGGGATCACAGATACGCAGTATTTT.

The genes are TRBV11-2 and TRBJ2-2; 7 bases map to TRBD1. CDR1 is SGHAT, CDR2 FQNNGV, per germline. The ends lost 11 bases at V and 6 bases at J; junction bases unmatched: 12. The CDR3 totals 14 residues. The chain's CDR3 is CAGQETGLAGELFF. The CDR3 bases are TGTGCCGGCCAAGAGACAGGGCTAGCCGGGGAGCTGTTTTTT.

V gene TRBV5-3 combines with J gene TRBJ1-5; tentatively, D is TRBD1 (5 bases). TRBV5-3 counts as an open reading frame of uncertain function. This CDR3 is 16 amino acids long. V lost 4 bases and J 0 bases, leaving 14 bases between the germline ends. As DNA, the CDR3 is TGTGCCAGAAGCCCCCCGTTGGGGGGTAGCAATCAGCCCCAGCATTTT. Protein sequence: CARSPPLGGSNQPQHF.

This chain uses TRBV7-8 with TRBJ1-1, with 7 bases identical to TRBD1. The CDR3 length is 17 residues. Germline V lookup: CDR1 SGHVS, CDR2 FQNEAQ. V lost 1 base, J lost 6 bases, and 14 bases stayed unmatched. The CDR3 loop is CASSLGAREGAKAEAFF. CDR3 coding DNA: TGTGCCAGCAGCTTAGGGGCCCGGGAGGGGGCAAAGGCTGAAGCTTTCTTT.

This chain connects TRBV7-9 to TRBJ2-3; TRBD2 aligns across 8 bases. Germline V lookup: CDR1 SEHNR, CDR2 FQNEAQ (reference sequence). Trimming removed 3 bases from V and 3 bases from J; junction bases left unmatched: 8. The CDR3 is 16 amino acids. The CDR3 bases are TGTGCCAGCAGCTTTCCTTCAGCGGGGGAGACAGATACGCAGTATTTT. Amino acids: CASSFPSAGETDTQYF.

The DNA of the CDR3 is TGTGCCAGTAGCCCAGACAGGGTAATCCCCCTCCACTTT. It yields the protein CASSPDRVIPLHF. This chain uses TRBV19 with TRBJ1-6; 7 nucleotides align to TRBD1. CDR3 length: 13 residues. V was clipped by 6 bases and J by 13 bases; unmatched bases: 9. Germline V gene data show CDR1 as LNHDA and CDR2 as SQIVND (reference sequence).

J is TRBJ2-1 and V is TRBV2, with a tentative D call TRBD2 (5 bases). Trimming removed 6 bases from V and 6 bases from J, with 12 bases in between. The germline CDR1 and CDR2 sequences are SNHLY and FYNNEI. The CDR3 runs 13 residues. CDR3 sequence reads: CASRMDSSNEQFF. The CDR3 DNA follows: TGTGCCAGCAGGATGGACTCAAGCAATGAGCAGTTCTTC.

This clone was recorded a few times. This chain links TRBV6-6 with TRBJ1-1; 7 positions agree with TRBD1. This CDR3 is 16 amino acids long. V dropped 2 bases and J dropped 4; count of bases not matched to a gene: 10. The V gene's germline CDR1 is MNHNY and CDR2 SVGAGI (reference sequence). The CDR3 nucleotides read TGTGCCAGCAGTTACCAGACAGGGCGAAGGGGCACTGAAGCTTTCTTT. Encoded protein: CASSYQTGRRGTEAFF.

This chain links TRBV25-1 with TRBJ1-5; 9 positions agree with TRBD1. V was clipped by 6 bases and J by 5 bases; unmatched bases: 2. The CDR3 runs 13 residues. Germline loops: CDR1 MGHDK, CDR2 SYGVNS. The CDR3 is CASSGTGHQPQHF. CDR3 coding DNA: TGTGCCAGCAGCGGGACAGGGCATCAGCCCCAGCATTTT.

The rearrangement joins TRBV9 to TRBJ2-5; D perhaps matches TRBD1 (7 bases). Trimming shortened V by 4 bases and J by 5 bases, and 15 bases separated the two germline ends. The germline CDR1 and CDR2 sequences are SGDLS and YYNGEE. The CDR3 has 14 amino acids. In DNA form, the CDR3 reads TGTGCCAGCAGCCCCGGGCAGGGGGGCGAGACCCAGTACTTC. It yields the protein CASSPGQGGETQYF. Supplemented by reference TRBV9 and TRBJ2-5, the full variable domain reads DSGVTQTPKHLITATGQRVTLRCSPRSGDLSVYWYQQSLDQGLQFLIQYYNGEERAKGNILERFSAQQFPDLHSELNLSSLELGDSALYFCASSPGQGGETQYFGPGTRLLVL.

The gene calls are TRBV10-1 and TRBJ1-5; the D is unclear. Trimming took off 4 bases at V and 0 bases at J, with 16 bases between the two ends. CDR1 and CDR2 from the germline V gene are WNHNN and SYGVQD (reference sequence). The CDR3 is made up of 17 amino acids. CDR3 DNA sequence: TGCGCCAGCAGTGCGGGCGGGTGGAATGGTAGCAATCAGCCCCAGCATTTT. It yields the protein CASSAGGWNGSNQPQHF.

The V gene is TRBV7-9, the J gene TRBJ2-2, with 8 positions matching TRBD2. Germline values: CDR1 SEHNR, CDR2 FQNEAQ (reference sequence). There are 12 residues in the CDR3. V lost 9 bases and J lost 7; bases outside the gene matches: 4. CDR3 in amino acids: CARHSGDGELFF. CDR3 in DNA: TGTGCCAGACATAGCGGGGACGGGGAGCTGTTTTTT.

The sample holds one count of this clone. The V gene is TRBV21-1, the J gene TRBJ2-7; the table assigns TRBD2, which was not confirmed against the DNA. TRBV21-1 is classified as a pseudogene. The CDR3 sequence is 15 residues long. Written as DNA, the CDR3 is TGTGCCAGCAGCAAAGCGCCCAAGAGCTCCTACGAGCAGTACTTC. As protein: CASSKAPKSSYEQYF.

DNA for the CDR3: TGTGCCAGCAGCTCGGGACAGGCGATCTCTGGGGCCAACGTCCTGACTTTC. Translating it yields CASSSGQAISGANVLTF. The chain links TRBV5-4 to TRBJ2-6; 8 bases align to TRBD1. The length of the CDR3 is 17 residues. The V gene end was trimmed by 3 bases and the J gene end by 0 bases; junction bases not matched to a gene: 5. Germline CDR1 is SGHNT and CDR2 is YYREEE (reference sequence).